These 15 T cell receptor beta chains came from one sample sequenced in a study of shared clonotypes between healthy human individuals. The protocol was immunoSEQ multiplex PCR, while the TCRdb copy is restricted to in-frame clones and leaves out a portion. The sample includes roughly 1 million clones, around 74% of them seen just once. The sequenced material came from memory CD4+ T cells sorted from blood. The subset denotes: CD45RA-negative fraction. The receptors stem from a man younger than 35 in good health.

The chain joins TRBV5-4 to TRBJ2-7; D is unclear. The germline CDR1 and CDR2 sequences are SGHNT and YYREEE (reference sequence). The CDR3 loop spans 14 amino acids. V was trimmed by 4 bases and J by 4 bases, leaving 15 bases between them. The DNA for the CDR3 is TGTGCCAGCAGCGCTAGTCCTACCGTATACGAGCAGTACTTC. This encodes CASSASPTVYEQYF.

There are many counts of this clone. Other DNA sequences in the sample encode the same CDR3. The J gene is TRBJ1-1, the V gene TRBV5-6, with 7 bases identical to TRBD1. The CDR3 totals 13 residues. Trimming removed 3 bases from V and 10 bases from J; junction bases left unmatched: 9. Per the germline V gene, CDR1 is SGHDT and CDR2 is YYEEEE. CDR3 protein: CASSSQGPLGAFF. CDR3 nucleotide sequence: TGTGCCAGCAGCTCACAGGGGCCCCTAGGAGCTTTCTTT. The variable domain in full, with the rest retrieved from reference TRBV5-6 and TRBJ1-1, is DAGVTQSPTHLIKTRGQQVTLRCSPKSGHDTVSWYQQALGQGPQFIFQYYEEEERQRGNFPDRFSGHQFPNYSSELNVNALLLGDSALYLCASSSQGPLGAFFGQGTRLTVV.

This clone was seen only once. V usage is TRBV11-2 and J usage is TRBJ2-7; D is possibly TRBD1 (5 bases). The CDR3 is made up of 13 amino acids. The germline CDR1 and CDR2 sequences are SGHAT and FQNNGV. V lost 2 bases and J 6 bases, leaving 11 bases between the germline ends. The CDR3 here is CASSLLRQTEQYF. The CDR3, as DNA: TGTGCCAGCAGCTTATTGAGACAGACCGAGCAGTACTTC.

The chain joins TRBV2 to TRBJ2-2; D possibly corresponds to TRBD1 (6 bases). This CDR3 is 16 amino acids long. V was trimmed by 2 bases and J by 1 base, leaving 11 bases between them. The germline V gene encodes CDR1 SNHLY and CDR2 FYNNEI. Here the CDR3 reads CASSELGGLNTGELFF. The CDR3 nucleotides read TGTGCCAGCAGTGAACTTGGGGGCCTGAACACCGGGGAGCTGTTTTTT.

This rearrangement joins TRBV7-2 to TRBJ2-1; possibly TRBD2 for D (6 bases). The CDR3 is made up of 15 amino acids. CDR1 and CDR2 (germline): SGHTA, FQGNSA. Trimming pared 1 base from V and 9 bases from J, leaving 16 bases between. CDR3 in DNA: TGTGCCAGCAGCTTAGGTGTCGGGAGCTATTTTGAGCAGTTCTTC. This encodes CASSLGVGSYFEQFF.

The CDR3 loop reads CSAQPWGSTDTQYF. As DNA, the CDR3 is TGCAGCGCCCAGCCTTGGGGCTCCACAGATACGCAGTATTTT. The V call is TRBV29-1, the J call TRBJ2-3; D may be TRBD1 (5 bases). With 7 bases removed from V and 2 bases from J, the gap between germline ends came to 16 bases. Germline V lookup: CDR1 SQVTM, CDR2 ANQGSEA. The CDR3 covers 14 residues.

Notes on this clone: Different DNA sequences within this sample yield the same CDR3. The V and J genes are TRBV7-2 and TRBJ2-7, with no clear D. The CDR3 runs to 12 residues. The germline V gene has CDR1 SGHTA and CDR2 FQGNSA. The V end was cut by 5 bases, the J end by 2 bases, with 7 bases between. CDR3 loop: CASSLLPYEQYF. CDR3 DNA sequence: TGTGCCAGCAGCCTCCTACCCTACGAGCAGTACTTC.

This chain uses TRBV4-1 with TRBJ1-1, with TRBD1 as a possible D gene (5 bases). The CDR3 totals 14 residues. Germline CDR1 MGHRA, CDR2 YSYEKL. V was pared by 0 bases and J by 6 bases, with 11 bases between. CDR3 protein: CASSQEEGRPEAFF. The CDR3 nucleotides read TGCGCCAGCAGCCAAGAAGAGGGGAGACCTGAAGCTTTCTTT.

The chain recombines TRBV28 with TRBJ1-3; TRBD1 agrees at 9 bases. Germline V lookup: CDR1 MDHEN, CDR2 SYDVKM. V lost 7 bases to trimming and J lost 0 bases; unmatched junction nucleotides: 16. The CDR3 is 19 residues long. The CDR3 loop is CASTRNRDRDRFSGNTIYF. The CDR3 DNA reads as TGTGCCAGCACCCGAAACCGGGACAGGGATCGGTTCTCTGGAAACACCATATATTTT. Drawing the rest from reference TRBV28 and TRBJ1-3, the complete variable domain is DVKVTQSSRYLVKRTGEKVFLECVQDMDHENMFWYRQDPGLGLRLIYFSYDVKMKEKGDIPEGYSVSREKKERFSLILESASTNQTSMYLCASTRNRDRDRFSGNTIYFGEGSWLTVV.

This clone was counted a few times. J is TRBJ1-6 and V is TRBV6-1; D gene ambiguous. The CDR3 runs to 12 residues. V was trimmed by 3 bases and J by 8 bases, leaving 5 bases between them. Germline V CDR1 and CDR2: MNHNS, SASEGT. In nucleotides, the CDR3 is TGTGCCAGCAGTGAGGACTATTCACCCCTCCACTTT. Amino acids: CASSEDYSPLHF.

The chain joins TRBV10-2 to TRBJ1-5; D is unclear. The CDR3 contains 12 residues. CDR1 WSHSY and CDR2 SAAADI come from the germline V gene. V lost 6 bases, J lost 6 bases, and 9 bases lay in between. CDR3: CASSGEGQPQHF. The CDR3 DNA is TGCGCCAGCAGCGGGGAGGGTCAGCCCCAGCATTTT.

The J gene is TRBJ2-7, the V gene TRBV4-3; the D is unclear. V lost 3 bases to trimming and J lost 3 bases, with 15 bases between them. CDR1 is LGHNA, CDR2 YSLEER, per germline. The CDR3 is 15 residues long. CDR3 in amino acids: CASSHPDWRYYEQYF. The DNA of the CDR3 is TGCGCCAGCAGCCACCCCGACTGGCGGTACTACGAGCAGTACTTC.

The chain joins TRBV5-6 to TRBJ1-4; D gene ambiguous. The V end lost 0 bases, the J end lost 6 bases, and 15 bases lay between the germline ends. Germline lookup yields CDR1 SGHDT and CDR2 YYEEEE. CDR3 length: 16 amino acids. In DNA, the CDR3 is TGTGCCAGCAGCTTGGGATACCGGACCATGGATGAAAAACTGTTTTTT. This codes for CASSLGYRTMDEKLFF.

This clone has just a few counts. J is TRBJ2-7 and V is TRBV4-1, with TRBD1 matching 9 bases. Germline lookup yields CDR1 MGHRA and CDR2 YSYEKL. CDR3 length equals 13 residues. Trimming at V came to 4 bases and at J to 5 bases, leaving 3 bases not matched to a gene. The CDR3 DNA reads as TGCGCCAGCAGCCTAAGACAGGGGGACGAGCAGTACTTC. This gives the protein CASSLRQGDEQYF.

V gene TRBV19 combines with J gene TRBJ1-4; TRBD1 matches 8 bases. From germline, CDR1 is LNHDA and CDR2 SQIVND (reference sequence). The CDR3 runs 13 residues. Losses at the gene ends were 10 bases for V and 6 bases for J; bases not matched to a gene: 7. Here the CDR3 reads CATGDRSDEKLFF. CDR3 sequence (DNA): TGTGCCACAGGGGACAGGTCGGATGAAAAACTGTTTTTT.